This T cell receptor beta chain was identified during a study of T cells after yellow fever vaccination. Study overall: SMART-Seq v4 Ultra Low Input prepared the low-cell-number fractions.

UMIs were added to TCR cDNA along with a universal primer site when it was made by 5'RACE template switching. TCRdb analysed the 5' RACE reads with MiXCR anew, one entry per CDR3 protein. The data hold around 310,000 distinct CDR3 sequences, with about 4% observed a single time. This clonotype was seen a handful of times. Its antigen is not known. Study-wide findings and caveats: Booster samples showed a return of most primary-vaccination clones (roughly 95% CD4, approximately 85% CD8). Just a small share of clonotypes turned up in the CD4 compartment as well as the CD8 compartment.

Germline CDR1 and CDR2: MGHRA and YSYEKL. The trim removed 4 bases at V and 3 bases at J, leaving 7 bases unmatched. CDR3 length: 18 residues. The chain links TRBV4-1 to TRBJ2-4; TRBD2 matches at 15 bases. The receptor's source is a man between 18 and 29 years old who received the YFV17D yellow fever vaccine. The specimen comprised PBMCs, sampled 5 days after the yellow fever booster vaccination. The CDR3: CASSPGLAGGRSKNIQYF. The CDR3 DNA reads TGCGCCAGCAGCCCTGGACTAGCGGGGGGGAGGAGCAAAAACATTCAGTACTTC.